This T cell receptor beta chain was captured by sequencing in a study of early T cells in non-severe SARS-CoV-2 infection. Study-level information: The input, bulk RNA from unsorted whole blood, was sequenced, and chains were unpaired.

Separate cDNA molecules each had unique molecular identifiers attached to them. TCRdb called the 5' RACE reads again in MiXCR, with one record for every CDR3 protein. The sample carries more than 75,000 distinct CDR3 sequences, 13% recorded once. Notes on the study in general: Matching with VDJdb favored anti-spike CD8 responses (missing private and CD4 specificities).

Germline assignment: CDR1 LNHDA and CDR2 SQIVND (reference sequence). The CDR3 consists of 14 residues. V dropped 4 bases and J dropped 3 bases, with 10 bases sitting between them. This clonotype appeared a few times. Its matching antigen is unknown. The chain recombines TRBV19 with TRBJ1-5; D unresolved. Sequencing was carried out using whole blood. This TCR was sampled from an adult who was a healthcare worker with PCR-confirmed SARS-CoV-2 infection or an uninfected control (not recorded which). The CDR3 DNA sequence: TGTGCCAGTAGTACCGGGCAGAACAATCAGCCCCAGCATTTT. Protein sequence: CASSTGQNNQPQHF.